One sample yielded the 9 T cell receptor beta chains listed below, sequenced in a study of blood T cell repertoires in COVID-19. TCRdb keeps only in-frame clones here, not all; method: immunoSEQ multiplex PCR. This sample has roughly 170,000 clones, with over 70% found just once. Sequencing was performed on PBMCs or T cells enriched from blood (not recorded which). These receptors all stem from a woman between 40 and 50 years old with acute COVID-19.

The rearrangement uses TRBV7-8 and TRBJ2-1; 10 nucleotides agree with TRBD2. With V trimmed by 5 bases and J by 0 bases, 16 bases remained unmatched. Germline V gene lookup returns CDR1 SGHVS and CDR2 FQNEAQ. The CDR3 sequence is 20 residues long. The CDR3 bases are TGTGCCAGCAGCCAGGGCCCAAGGACTAGCGGCTACAGCTCCTACAATGAGCAGTTCTTC. Encoded protein: CASSQGPRTSGYSSYNEQFF.

The chain employs TRBV18 and TRBJ2-5; weak D call: TRBD1 (5 bases). The CDR3 has 15 amino acids. V lost 3 bases to trimming and J lost 3 bases, with 14 bases between them. Germline-derived CDR1 and CDR2 are KGHSH and LQKENI. In DNA, the CDR3 is TGTGCCAGCTCACCTTTCCCGACAGACGAAGAGACCCAGTACTTC. Translating it yields CASSPFPTDEETQYF.

This sequence joins TRBV27 and TRBJ2-3; D perhaps matches TRBD2 (6 bases). CDR3 length: 16 amino acids. The germline V gene has CDR1 MNHEY and CDR2 SMNVEV (reference sequence). The ends were cut back, 2 bases at V and 6 bases at J, with 18 bases in the middle. CDR3 protein: CASSLRAGSRGDTQYF. CDR3 nucleotide sequence: TGTGCCAGCAGTTTACGGGCCGGGAGTCGGGGGGATACGCAGTATTTT.

Only one count was recorded for this clone. The chain combines TRBV5-1 with TRBJ2-1, with D possibly TRBD2 on 6 matching bases. The V gene's germline CDR1 is SGHRS and CDR2 YFSETQ. There are 16 residues in the CDR3. The V gene lost 0 bases and the J gene lost 8 bases, with 18 bases spanning the gap. CDR3 DNA: TGCGCCAGCAGCTTGGCCGGGAGCGGTTGGGGGGATGAGCAGTTCTTC. It specifies CASSLAGSGWGDEQFF.

This clone showed up just a few times. The chain recombines TRBV6-5 with TRBJ1-1, with 7 bases fitting TRBD1. The CDR3 is made up of 14 amino acids. From germline, CDR1 is MNHEY and CDR2 SVGAGI. With 11 bases clipped from V and 2 bases from J, the junction kept 11 bases outside the gene matches. In DNA, the CDR3 is TGTGCCGGGCGCACAGGGGACCCCAACACTGAAGCTTTCTTT. It translates to CAGRTGDPNTEAFF.

The V and J genes are TRBV11-2 and TRBJ1-3; TRBD1 might be the D (6 bases). Trimming removed 0 bases at V and 5 bases at J, with 14 bases between. CDR1 is SGHAT and CDR2 is FQNNGV in the germline V gene. The CDR3 sequence is 16 residues long. The CDR3 sequence is CASSLETGSRRNTIYF. DNA for the CDR3: TGTGCCAGCAGCTTAGAAACAGGGTCTAGGCGAAACACCATATATTTT.

The rearrangement uses TRBV5-4 and TRBJ2-1; the match to TRBD2 covers 10 bases. The CDR3 is 15 residues long. The germline V gene encodes CDR1 SGHNT and CDR2 YYREEE (reference sequence). Trimming at V came to 4 bases and at J to 4 bases, leaving 5 bases not matched to a gene. Here the CDR3 DNA reads TGTGCCAGCAGCGCCTCTAGCGGGAGTTACAATGAGCAGTTCTTC. As protein: CASSASSGSYNEQFF. Full variable domain (remainder filled in from reference TRBV5-4 and TRBJ2-1): ETGVTQSPTHLIKTRGQQVTLRCSSQSGHNTVSWYQQALGQGPQFIFQYYREEENGRGNFPPRFSGLQFPNYSSELNVNALELDDSALYLCASSASSGSYNEQFFGPGTRLTVL.

The chain carries TRBV9 and TRBJ2-5; 16 nucleotides line up with TRBD2. Trimming cost V 4 bases and J 5 bases; bases outside gene matches: 8. The germline CDR1 and CDR2 sequences are SGDLS and YYNGEE. This CDR3 is built from 17 residues. The CDR3 DNA reads TGTGCCAGCAGCACGGGACTAGCGGGAGGGCCGGAGGAGACCCAGTACTTC. It yields the protein CASSTGLAGGPEETQYF.

The chain uses TRBV1 and TRBJ2-1; the tabulated D call, TRBD2, remains unverified against the DNA. TRBV1 represents a pseudogene. The length of the CDR3 is 16 residues. The CDR3 DNA is TGCACCAGCAGCCAAGCTACCGGGACTAGAACGAGTGAGCAGTTCTTC. It translates to CTSSQATGTRTSEQFF.